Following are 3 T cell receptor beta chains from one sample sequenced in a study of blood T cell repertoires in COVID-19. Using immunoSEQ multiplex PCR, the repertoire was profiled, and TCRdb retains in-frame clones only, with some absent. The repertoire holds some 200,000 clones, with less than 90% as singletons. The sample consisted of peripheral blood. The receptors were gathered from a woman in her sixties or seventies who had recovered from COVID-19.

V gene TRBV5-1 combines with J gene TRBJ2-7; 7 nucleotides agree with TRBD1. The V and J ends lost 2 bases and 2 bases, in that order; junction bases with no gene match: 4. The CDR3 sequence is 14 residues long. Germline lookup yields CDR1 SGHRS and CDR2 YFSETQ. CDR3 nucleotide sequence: TGCGCCAGCAGCTTACAGGGGTTCCCCTACGAGCAGTACTTC. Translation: CASSLQGFPYEQYF. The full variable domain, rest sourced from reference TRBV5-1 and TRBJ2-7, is KAGVTQTPRYLIKTRGQQVTLSCSPISGHRSVSWYQQTPGQGLQFLFEYFSETQRNKGNFPGRFSGRQFSNSRSEMNVSTLELGDSALYLCASSLQGFPYEQYFGPGTRLTVT.

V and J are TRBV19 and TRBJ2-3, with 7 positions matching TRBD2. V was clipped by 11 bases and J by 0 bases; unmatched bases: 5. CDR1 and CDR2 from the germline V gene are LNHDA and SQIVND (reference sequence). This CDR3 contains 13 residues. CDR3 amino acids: CAVRGISTDTQYF. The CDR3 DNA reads TGTGCCGTGCGGGGGATAAGCACAGATACGCAGTATTTT. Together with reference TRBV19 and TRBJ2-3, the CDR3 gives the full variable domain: DGGITQSPKYLFRKEGQNVTLSCEQNLNHDAMYWYRQDPGQGLRLIYYSQIVNDFQKGDIAEGYSVSREKKESFPLTVTSAQKNPTAFYLCAVRGISTDTQYFGPGTRLTVL.

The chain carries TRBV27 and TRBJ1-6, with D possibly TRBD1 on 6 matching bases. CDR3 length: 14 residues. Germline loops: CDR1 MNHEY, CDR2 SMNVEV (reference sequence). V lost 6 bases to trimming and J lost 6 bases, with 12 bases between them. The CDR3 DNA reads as TGTGCCAGCAGGGGGGCAGGGCCTAATTCACCCCTCCACTTT. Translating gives CASRGAGPNSPLHF.